The T cell receptor (beta chain) described here comes from a study of cytomegalovirus exposure and HLA in healthy donors. Germline CDR1 SGDLS, CDR2 YYNGEE. CDR3 length equals 13 residues. Trimming removed 2 bases at V and 12 bases at J, with 14 bases between. The PCR made use of 60 Vbeta and 13 Jbeta primers. TCRdb keeps only in-frame clones here, not all; method: immunoSEQ multiplex PCR. The top ten hold 4.4% of the sample, which has 150,000 to 200,000 clones, roughly 85% seen once. The clonotype comes from a young woman in good health and CMV-seropositive. The sample comprised PBMCs. This chain joins TRBV9 and TRBJ1-4; D is perhaps TRBD1 (5 bases). DNA for the CDR3: TGTGCCAGCAGCGTTAACGGGGGACGTGAACTGTTTTTT. Its protein is CASSVNGGRELFF. Full variable domain (outside the CDR3, taken from reference TRBV9 and TRBJ1-4): DSGVTQTPKHLITATGQRVTLRCSPRSGDLSVYWYQQSLDQGLQFLIQYYNGEERAKGNILERFSAQQFPDLHSELNLSSLELGDSALYFCASSVNGGRELFFGSGTQLSVL.